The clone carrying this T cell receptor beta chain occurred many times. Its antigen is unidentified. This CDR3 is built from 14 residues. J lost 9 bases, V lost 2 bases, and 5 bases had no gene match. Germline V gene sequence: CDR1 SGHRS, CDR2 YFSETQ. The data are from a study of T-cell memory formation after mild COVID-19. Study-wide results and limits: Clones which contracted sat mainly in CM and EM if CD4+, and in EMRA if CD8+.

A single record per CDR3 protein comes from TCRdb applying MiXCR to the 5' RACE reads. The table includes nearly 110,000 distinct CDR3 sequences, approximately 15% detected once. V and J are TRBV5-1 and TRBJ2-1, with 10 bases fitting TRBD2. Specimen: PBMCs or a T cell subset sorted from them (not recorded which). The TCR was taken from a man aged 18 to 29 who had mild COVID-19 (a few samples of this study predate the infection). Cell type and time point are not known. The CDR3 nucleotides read TGCGCCAGCAGCTTAGCGGGGGGGCAGGTTGAGCAGTTCTTC. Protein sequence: CASSLAGGQVEQFF.